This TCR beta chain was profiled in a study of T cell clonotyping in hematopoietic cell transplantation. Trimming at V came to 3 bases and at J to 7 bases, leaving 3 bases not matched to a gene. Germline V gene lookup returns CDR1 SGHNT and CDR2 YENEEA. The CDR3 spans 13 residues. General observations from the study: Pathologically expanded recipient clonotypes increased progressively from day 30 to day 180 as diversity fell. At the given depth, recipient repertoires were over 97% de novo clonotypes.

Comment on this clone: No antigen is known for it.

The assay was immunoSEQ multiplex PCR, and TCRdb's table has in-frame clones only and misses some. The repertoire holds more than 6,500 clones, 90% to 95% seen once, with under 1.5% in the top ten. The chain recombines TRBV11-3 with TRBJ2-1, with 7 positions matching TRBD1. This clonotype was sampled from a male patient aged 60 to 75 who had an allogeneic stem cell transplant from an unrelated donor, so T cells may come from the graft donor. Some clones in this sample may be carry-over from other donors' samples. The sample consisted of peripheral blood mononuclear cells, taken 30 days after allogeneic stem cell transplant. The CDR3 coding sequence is TGTGCCAGCAGCTTTACCAGGGGGAATGAGCAGTTCTTC. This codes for CASSFTRGNEQFF. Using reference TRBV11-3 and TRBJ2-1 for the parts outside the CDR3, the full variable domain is EAGVVQSPRYKIIEKKQPVAFWCNPISGHNTLYWYLQNLGQGPELLIRYENEEAVDDSQLPKDRFSAERLKGVDSTLKIQPAELGDSAVYLCASSFTRGNEQFFGPGTRLTVL.